Following are 2 T cell receptor beta chains from one sample sequenced in a study of blood T cell repertoires in COVID-19. The protocol was immunoSEQ multiplex PCR, while the TCRdb copy is restricted to in-frame clones and leaves out a portion. The repertoire has 310,000 or so clones, over 75% of them found once; the top ten carry approximately 1.2%. Material: PBMCs or T cells enriched from blood (not recorded which). The receptors were sampled from a woman aged 30 to 39 who had recovered from COVID-19.

This clone was observed a few times. J is TRBJ1-1 and V is TRBV27; 8 positions agree with TRBD1. The V gene end was trimmed by 6 bases and the J gene end by 1 base; junction bases not matched to a gene: 4. Germline V CDR1 and CDR2: MNHEY, SMNVEV (reference sequence). CDR3 length: 14 amino acids. This CDR3 is CASSRGQGNTEAFF. CDR3 in DNA: TGTGCCAGCAGCCGAGGACAGGGGAACACTGAAGCTTTCTTT.

The chain has TRBV28 and TRBJ2-2, with 8 bases fitting TRBD2. The germline CDR1 and CDR2 sequences are MDHEN and SYDVKM. The CDR3 is 14 amino acids. J gave up 4 bases and V 7 bases, and 5 bases lay outside the gene matches. CDR3 sequence: CASTTGGGTGELFF. The CDR3 coding sequence is TGTGCCAGCACCACCGGGGGGGGCACCGGGGAGCTGTTTTTT.